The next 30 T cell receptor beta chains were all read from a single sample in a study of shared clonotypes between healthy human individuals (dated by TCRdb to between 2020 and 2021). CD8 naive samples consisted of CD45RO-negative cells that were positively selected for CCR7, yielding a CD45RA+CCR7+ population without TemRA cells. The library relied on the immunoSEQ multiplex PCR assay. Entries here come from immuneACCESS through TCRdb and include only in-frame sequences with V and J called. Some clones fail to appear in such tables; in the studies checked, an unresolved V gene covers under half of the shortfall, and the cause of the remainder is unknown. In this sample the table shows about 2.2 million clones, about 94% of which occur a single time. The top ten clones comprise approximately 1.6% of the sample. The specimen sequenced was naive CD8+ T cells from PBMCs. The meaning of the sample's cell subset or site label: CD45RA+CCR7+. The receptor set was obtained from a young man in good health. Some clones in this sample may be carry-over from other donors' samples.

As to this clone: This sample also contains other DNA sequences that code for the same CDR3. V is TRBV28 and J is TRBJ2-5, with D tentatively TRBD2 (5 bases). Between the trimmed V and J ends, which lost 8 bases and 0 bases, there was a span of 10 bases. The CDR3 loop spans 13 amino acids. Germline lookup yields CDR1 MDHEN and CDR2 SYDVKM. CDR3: CASSPGYQETQYF. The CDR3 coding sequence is TGTGCCAGCTCACCGGGGTACCAAGAGACCCAGTACTTC. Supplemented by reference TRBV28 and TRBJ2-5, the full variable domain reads DVKVTQSSRYLVKRTGEKVFLECVQDMDHENMFWYRQDPGLGLRLIYFSYDVKMKEKGDIPEGYSVSREKKERFSLILESASTNQTSMYLCASSPGYQETQYFGPGTRLLVL.

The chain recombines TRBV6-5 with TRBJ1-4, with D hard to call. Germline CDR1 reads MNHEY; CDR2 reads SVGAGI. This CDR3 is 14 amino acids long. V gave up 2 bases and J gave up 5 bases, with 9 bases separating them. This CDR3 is CASSYQLTNEKLFF. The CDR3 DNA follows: TGTGCCAGCAGTTACCAACTCACCAATGAAAAACTGTTTTTT.

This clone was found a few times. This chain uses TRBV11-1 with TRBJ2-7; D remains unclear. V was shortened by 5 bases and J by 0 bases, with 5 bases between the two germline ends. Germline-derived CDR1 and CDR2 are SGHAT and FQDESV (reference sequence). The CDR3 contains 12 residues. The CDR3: CASSASSYEQYF. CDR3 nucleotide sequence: TGTGCCAGCAGCGCGAGCTCCTACGAGCAGTACTTC.

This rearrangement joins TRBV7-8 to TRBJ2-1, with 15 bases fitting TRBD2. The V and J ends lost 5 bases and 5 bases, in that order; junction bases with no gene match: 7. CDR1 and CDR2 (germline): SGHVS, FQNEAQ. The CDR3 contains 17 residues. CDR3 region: CASSTRTSGRADNEQFF. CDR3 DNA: TGTGCCAGCAGCACCCGGACTAGCGGGAGGGCCGACAATGAGCAGTTCTTC. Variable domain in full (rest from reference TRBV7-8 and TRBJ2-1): GAGVSQSPRYKVAKRGQDVALRCDPISGHVSLFWYQQALGQGPEFLTYFQNEAQLDKSGLPSDRFFAERPEGSVSTLKIQRTQQEDSAVYLCASSTRTSGRADNEQFFGPGTRLTVL.

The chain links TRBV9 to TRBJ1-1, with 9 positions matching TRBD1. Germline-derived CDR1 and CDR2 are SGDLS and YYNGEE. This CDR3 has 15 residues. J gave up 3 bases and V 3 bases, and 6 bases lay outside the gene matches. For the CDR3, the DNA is TGTGCCAGCAGCGAACCACAGGGGGCGTACACTGAAGCTTTCTTT. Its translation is CASSEPQGAYTEAFF.

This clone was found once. CDR3 amino acids: CASSIYGEKLFF. The CDR3 nucleotides are TGTGCCAGTAGTATTTATGGTGAAAAACTGTTTTTT. The rearrangement uses TRBV19 and TRBJ1-4; D not certain. V was clipped by 3 bases and J by 7 bases, with 6 bases between them. CDR1 and CDR2 from the germline V gene are LNHDA and SQIVND (reference sequence). The CDR3 is 12 residues long.

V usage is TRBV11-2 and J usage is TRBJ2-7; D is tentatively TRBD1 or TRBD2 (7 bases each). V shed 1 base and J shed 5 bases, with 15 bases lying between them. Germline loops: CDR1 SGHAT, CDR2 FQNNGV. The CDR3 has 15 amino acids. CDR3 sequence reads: CASSLVGGGGDEQYF. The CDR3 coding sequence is TGTGCCAGCAGCTTAGTGGGAGGGGGCGGCGACGAGCAGTACTTC.

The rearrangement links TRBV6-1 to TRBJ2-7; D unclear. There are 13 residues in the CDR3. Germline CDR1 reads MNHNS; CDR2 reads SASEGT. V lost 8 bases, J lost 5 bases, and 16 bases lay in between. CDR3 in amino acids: CASAGFTLDEQYF. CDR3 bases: TGTGCCAGCGCCGGGTTTACCTTGGACGAGCAGTACTTC.

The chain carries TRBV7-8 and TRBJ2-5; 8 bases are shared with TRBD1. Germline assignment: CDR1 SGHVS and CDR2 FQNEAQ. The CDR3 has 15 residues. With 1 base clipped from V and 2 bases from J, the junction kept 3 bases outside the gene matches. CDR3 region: CASSLERTGQETQYF. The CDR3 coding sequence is TGTGCCAGCAGCTTAGAGAGGACAGGGCAAGAGACCCAGTACTTC.

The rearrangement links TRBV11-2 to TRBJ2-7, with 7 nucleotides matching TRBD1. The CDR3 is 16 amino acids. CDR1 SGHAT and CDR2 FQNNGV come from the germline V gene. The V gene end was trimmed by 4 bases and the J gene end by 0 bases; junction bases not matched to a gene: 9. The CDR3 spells CASSSRTGVYSYEQYF. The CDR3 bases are TGTGCCAGCAGCTCGCGGACAGGTGTTTACTCCTACGAGCAGTACTTC.

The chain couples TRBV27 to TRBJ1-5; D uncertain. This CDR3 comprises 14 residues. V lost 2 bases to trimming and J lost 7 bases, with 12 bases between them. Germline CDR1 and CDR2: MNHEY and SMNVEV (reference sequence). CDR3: CASSLRSVGQPQHF. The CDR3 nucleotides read TGTGCCAGCAGTTTACGGTCTGTCGGCCAGCCCCAGCATTTT.

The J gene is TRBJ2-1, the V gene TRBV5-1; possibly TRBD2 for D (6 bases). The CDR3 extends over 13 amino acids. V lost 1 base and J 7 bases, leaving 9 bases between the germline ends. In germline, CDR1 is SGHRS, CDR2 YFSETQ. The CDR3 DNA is TGCGCCAGCAGCTTGACCCGGGGGAATGAGCAGTTCTTC. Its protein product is CASSLTRGNEQFF.

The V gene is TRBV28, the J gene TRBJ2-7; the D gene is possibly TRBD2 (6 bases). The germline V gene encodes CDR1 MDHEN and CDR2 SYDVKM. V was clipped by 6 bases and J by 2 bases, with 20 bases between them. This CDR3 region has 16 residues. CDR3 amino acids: CASSLVGGADAYEQYF. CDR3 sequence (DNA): TGTGCCAGCAGCCTGGTCGGCGGGGCAGATGCCTACGAGCAGTACTTC.

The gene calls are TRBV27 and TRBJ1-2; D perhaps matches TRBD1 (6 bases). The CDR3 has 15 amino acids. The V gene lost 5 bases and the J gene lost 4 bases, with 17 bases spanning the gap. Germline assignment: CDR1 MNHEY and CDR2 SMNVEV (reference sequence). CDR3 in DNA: TGTGCCAGCAGTCCTAGGGCGGGGGCCCTCTATGGCTACACCTTC. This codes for CASSPRAGALYGYTF.

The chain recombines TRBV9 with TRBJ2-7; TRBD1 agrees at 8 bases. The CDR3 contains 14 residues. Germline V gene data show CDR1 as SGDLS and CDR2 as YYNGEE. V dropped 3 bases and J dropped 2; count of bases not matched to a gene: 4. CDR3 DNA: TGTGCCAGCAGCGGACAGGGGCGAACCTACGAGCAGTACTTC. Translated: CASSGQGRTYEQYF.

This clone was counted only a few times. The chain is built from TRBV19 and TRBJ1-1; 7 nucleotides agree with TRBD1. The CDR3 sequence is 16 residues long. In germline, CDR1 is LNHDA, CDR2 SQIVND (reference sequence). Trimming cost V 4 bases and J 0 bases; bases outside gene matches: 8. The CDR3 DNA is TGTGCCAGTAGTACCGGACAGGCGGCCTTGAACACTGAAGCTTTCTTT. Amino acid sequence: CASSTGQAALNTEAFF.

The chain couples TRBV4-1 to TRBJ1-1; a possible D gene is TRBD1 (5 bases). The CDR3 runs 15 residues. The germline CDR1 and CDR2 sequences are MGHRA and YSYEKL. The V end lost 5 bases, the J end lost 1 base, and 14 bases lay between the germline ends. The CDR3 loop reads CASSVPTGGNTEAFF. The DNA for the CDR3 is TGCGCCAGCAGCGTACCCACCGGGGGGAACACTGAAGCTTTCTTT.

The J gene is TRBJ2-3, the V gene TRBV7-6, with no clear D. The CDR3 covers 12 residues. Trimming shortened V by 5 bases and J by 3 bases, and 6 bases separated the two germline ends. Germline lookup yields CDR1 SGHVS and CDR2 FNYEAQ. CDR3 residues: CASSRRTDTQYF. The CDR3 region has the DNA TGTGCCAGCAGCCGCAGGACAGATACGCAGTATTTT.

CDR3 residues: CASSLGRDGNEQYF. The CDR3 nucleotides read TGCGCCAGCAGCTTGGGCAGGGACGGGAACGAGCAGTACTTC. The V call is TRBV5-1, the J call TRBJ2-7; D is possibly TRBD1 or TRBD2 (5 bases each). Per germline, CDR1 SGHRS and CDR2 YFSETQ. CDR3 length: 14 residues. Trimming removed 0 bases at V and 5 bases at J, with 12 bases between.

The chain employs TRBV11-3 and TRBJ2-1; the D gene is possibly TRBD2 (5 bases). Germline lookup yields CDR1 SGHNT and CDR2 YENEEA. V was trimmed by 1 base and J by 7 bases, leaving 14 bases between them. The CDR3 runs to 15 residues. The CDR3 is CASSLGVSPGNEQFF. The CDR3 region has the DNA TGTGCCAGCAGCTTAGGGGTTTCTCCGGGGAATGAGCAGTTCTTC.

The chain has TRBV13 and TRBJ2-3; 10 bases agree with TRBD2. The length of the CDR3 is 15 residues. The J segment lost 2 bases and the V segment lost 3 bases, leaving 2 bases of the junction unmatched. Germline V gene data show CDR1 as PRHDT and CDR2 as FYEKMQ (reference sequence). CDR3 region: CASSFSGRATDTQYF. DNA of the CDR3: TGTGCCAGCAGCTTCAGCGGGAGGGCCACAGATACGCAGTATTTT.

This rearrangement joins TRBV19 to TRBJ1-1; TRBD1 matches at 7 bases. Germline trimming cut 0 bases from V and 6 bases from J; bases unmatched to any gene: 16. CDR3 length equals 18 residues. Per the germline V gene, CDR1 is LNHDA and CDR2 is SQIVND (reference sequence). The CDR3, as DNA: TGTGCCAGTAGTATAGATCTATGGGGAGGGGGCCACCCCGCTGAAGCTTTCTTT. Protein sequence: CASSIDLWGGGHPAEAFF. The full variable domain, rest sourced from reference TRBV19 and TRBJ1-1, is DGGITQSPKYLFRKEGQNVTLSCEQNLNHDAMYWYRQDPGQGLRLIYYSQIVNDFQKGDIAEGYSVSREKKESFPLTVTSAQKNPTAFYLCASSIDLWGGGHPAEAFFGQGTRLTVV.

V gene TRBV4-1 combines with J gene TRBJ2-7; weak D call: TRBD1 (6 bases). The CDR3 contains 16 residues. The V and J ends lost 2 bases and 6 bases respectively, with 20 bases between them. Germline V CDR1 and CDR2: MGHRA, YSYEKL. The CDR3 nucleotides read TGCGCCAGCAGCCAACCAACCCAAAGACAGGATCGCGAGCAGTACTTC. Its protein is CASSQPTQRQDREQYF.

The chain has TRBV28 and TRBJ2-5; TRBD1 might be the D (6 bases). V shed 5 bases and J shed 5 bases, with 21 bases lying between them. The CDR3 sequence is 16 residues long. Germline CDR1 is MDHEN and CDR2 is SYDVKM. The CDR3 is CASSMGAHHPWETQYF. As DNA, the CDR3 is TGTGCCAGCAGTATGGGGGCCCACCATCCGTGGGAGACCCAGTACTTC.

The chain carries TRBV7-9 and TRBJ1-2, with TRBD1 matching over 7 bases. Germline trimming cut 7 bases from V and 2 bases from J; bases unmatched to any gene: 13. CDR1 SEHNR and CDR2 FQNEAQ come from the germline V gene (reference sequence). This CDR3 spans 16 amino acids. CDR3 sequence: CASNSLHADRNYGYTF. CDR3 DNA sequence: TGTGCCAGCAACTCTCTTCACGCGGACAGGAACTATGGCTACACCTTC.

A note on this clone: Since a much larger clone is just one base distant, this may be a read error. The CDR3: CASSPNYNEQFF. The CDR3 nucleotides are TGTGCCAGCAGCCCCAACTACAATGAGCAGTTCTTC. The chain uses TRBV11-3 and TRBJ2-1; no clear D. V gave up 5 bases and J gave up 3 bases, with 5 bases separating them. CDR1 is SGHNT and CDR2 is YENEEA in the germline V gene. The CDR3 loop spans 12 amino acids.

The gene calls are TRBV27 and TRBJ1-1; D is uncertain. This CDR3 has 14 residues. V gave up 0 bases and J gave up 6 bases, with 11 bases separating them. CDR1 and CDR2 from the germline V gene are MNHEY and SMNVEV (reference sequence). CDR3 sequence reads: CASSLSPRWAEAFF. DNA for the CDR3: TGTGCCAGCAGTTTATCCCCCCGATGGGCTGAAGCTTTCTTT.

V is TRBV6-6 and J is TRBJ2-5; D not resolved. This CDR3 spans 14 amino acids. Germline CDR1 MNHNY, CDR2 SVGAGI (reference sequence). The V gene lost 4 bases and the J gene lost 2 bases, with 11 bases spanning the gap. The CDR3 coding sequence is TGTGCCAGCAGTTCCTTCGGAGAGCAAGAGACCCAGTACTTC. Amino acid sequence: CASSSFGEQETQYF.

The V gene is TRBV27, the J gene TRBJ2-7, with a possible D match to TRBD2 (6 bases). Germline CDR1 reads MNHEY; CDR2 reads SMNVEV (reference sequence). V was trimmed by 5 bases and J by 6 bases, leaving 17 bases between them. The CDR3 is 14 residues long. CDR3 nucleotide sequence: TGTGCCAGCAGTCCTATTATCCGGAGGGGCGAGCAGTACTTC. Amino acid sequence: CASSPIIRRGEQYF.

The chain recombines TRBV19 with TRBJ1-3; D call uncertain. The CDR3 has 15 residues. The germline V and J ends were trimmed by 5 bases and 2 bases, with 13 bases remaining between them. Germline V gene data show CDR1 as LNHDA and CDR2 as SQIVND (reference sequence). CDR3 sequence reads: CASSPGTGAGNTIYF. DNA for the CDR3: TGTGCCAGTAGTCCTGGTACCGGGGCTGGAAACACCATATATTTT. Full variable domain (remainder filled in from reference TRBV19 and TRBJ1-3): DGGITQSPKYLFRKEGQNVTLSCEQNLNHDAMYWYRQDPGQGLRLIYYSQIVNDFQKGDIAEGYSVSREKKESFPLTVTSAQKNPTAFYLCASSPGTGAGNTIYFGEGSWLTVV.